The T cell receptor (beta chain) described here comes from a study of blood T cell repertoires in COVID-19. For the study at large: Donors in the United States, Italy and Spain gave samples during acute or convalescent COVID-19. Nucleic acid was either cDNA or gDNA, and it came from T cells, B-cell-depleted T cells, or PBMCs.

Per the original data handling: Estimation of nucleated cell counts relied on the amplification of reference gene primers. The repertoire was sequenced with immunoSEQ multiplex PCR; TCRdb's copy has only in-frame clones and lacks some. The V and J calls and clone size are taken from that table; D and trimming were inferred from the DNA. The sample comprises more than 30,000 clones, about 94% of which are singletons, and roughly 3.7% rests with the top ten. CDR1 and CDR2 from the germline V gene are LNHDA and SQIVND (reference sequence). The CDR3 is made up of 17 amino acids. Germline trimming cut 3 bases from V and 7 bases from J; bases unmatched to any gene: 14.

The chain employs TRBV19 and TRBJ2-5, with 10 positions matching TRBD2. The sequencing input was peripheral blood. The receptor comes from a human donor with active COVID-19. The donor label of this sample is uncertain. DNA for the CDR3: TGTGCCAGTAGTATCTCTGCTAGCGGGAGCGAGGCGGGGACCCAGTACTTC. Translation gives CASSISASGSEAGTQYF.